The next 5 T cell receptor beta chains were all read from a single sample in a study of shared clonotypes between healthy human individuals. Profiled with immunoSEQ multiplex PCR; TCRdb holds only in-frame clones, not every one. This table has some 2,400,000 clones, approximately 94% appearing once. What was sequenced was naive CD4+ T cells sorted from blood. As to subset: CD45RA+ positively selected. These receptor sequences come from a man between 18 and 35 years old in good health.

V is TRBV10-1 and J is TRBJ2-7; either TRBD1 or TRBD2 may supply D (7 bases each). Between the trimmed V and J ends, which lost 5 bases and 0 bases, there was a span of 11 bases. Germline V gene data show CDR1 as WNHNN and CDR2 as SYGVQD (reference sequence). The CDR3 runs 14 residues. The CDR3 is CASSQGGDSYEQYF. CDR3 DNA sequence: TGCGCCAGCAGTCAGGGGGGGGACTCCTACGAGCAGTACTTC.

There are a few counts of this clone. The CDR3 protein is CASRGLMDGYTF. For the CDR3, the DNA is TGTGCCAGCAGGGGGTTGATGGATGGCTACACCTTC. V is TRBV6-1 and J is TRBJ1-2; no definite D call. With 6 bases removed from V and 6 bases from J, the gap between germline ends came to 11 bases. Germline assignment: CDR1 MNHNS and CDR2 SASEGT. The CDR3 contains 12 residues.

V is TRBV7-2 and J is TRBJ2-5; possibly TRBD2 for D (7 bases). The CDR3 is 15 residues long. The V end was cut by 2 bases, the J end by 2 bases, with 12 bases between. Germline lookup yields CDR1 SGHTA and CDR2 FQGNSA. The CDR3 is CASSLRGREQETQYF. CDR3 bases: TGTGCCAGCAGCTTAAGGGGGAGGGAGCAAGAGACCCAGTACTTC.

The gene calls are TRBV11-2 and TRBJ1-4; D unresolved. V gave up 0 bases and J gave up 7 bases, with 15 bases separating them. In germline, CDR1 is SGHAT, CDR2 FQNNGV. The CDR3 has 16 residues. The CDR3 spells CASSLDLGEGSEKLFF. The CDR3, as DNA: TGTGCCAGCAGCTTAGATCTTGGGGAGGGAAGTGAAAAACTGTTTTTT.

This clone was recorded a few times. The rearrangement links TRBV30 to TRBJ1-2, with TRBD1 matching over 7 bases. CDR1 and CDR2 (germline): GTSNPN, SVGIG (reference sequence). V was clipped by 8 bases and J by 0 bases; unmatched bases: 9. The CDR3 is made up of 14 amino acids. The CDR3 reads CAGTVDRPNYGYTF. The CDR3 DNA follows: TGTGCCGGGACAGTCGATCGGCCTAACTATGGCTACACCTTC.